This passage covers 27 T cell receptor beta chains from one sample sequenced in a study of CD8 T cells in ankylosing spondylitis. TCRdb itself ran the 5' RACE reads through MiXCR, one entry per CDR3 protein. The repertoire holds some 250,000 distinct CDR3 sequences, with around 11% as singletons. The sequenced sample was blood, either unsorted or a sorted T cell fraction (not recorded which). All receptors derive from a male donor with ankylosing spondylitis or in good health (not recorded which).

The CDR3 loop reads CASSPGGVGGFEQFF. The CDR3 coding sequence is TGTGCCAGCAGCCCAGGGGGGGTGGGTGGCTTTGAGCAGTTCTTC. The chain couples TRBV7-2 to TRBJ2-1; D assignment may be TRBD1 or TRBD2 (7 bases each). The germline V and J ends were trimmed by 5 bases and 9 bases, with 20 bases remaining between them. The germline CDR1 and CDR2 sequences are SGHTA and FQGNSA. The CDR3 is made up of 15 amino acids.

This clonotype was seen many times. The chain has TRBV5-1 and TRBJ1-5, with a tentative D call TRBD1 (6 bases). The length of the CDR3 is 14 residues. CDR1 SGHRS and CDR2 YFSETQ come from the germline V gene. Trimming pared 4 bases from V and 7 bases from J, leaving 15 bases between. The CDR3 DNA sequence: TGCGCCAGCAGCCCAGCGGGGGCTGGACAGCCCCAGCATTTT. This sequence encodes CASSPAGAGQPQHF. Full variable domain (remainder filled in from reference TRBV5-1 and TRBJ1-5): KAGVTQTPRYLIKTRGQQVTLSCSPISGHRSVSWYQQTPGQGLQFLFEYFSETQRNKGNFPGRFSGRQFSNSRSEMNVSTLELGDSALYLCASSPAGAGQPQHFGDGTRLSIL.

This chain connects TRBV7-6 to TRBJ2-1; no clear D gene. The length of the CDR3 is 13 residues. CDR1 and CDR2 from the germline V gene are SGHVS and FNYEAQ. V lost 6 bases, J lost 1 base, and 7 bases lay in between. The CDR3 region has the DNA TGTGCCAGCAGTATGGCTTCCTACAATGAGCAGTTCTTC. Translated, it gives CASSMASYNEQFF.

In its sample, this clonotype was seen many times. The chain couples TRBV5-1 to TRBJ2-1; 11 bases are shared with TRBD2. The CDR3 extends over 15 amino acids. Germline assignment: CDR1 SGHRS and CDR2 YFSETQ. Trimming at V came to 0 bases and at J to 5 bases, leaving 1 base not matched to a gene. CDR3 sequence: CASSLVTSGNNEQFF. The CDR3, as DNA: TGCGCCAGCAGCTTGGTGACTAGCGGGAACAATGAGCAGTTCTTC. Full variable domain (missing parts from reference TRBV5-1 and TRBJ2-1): KAGVTQTPRYLIKTRGQQVTLSCSPISGHRSVSWYQQTPGQGLQFLFEYFSETQRNKGNFPGRFSGRQFSNSRSEMNVSTLELGDSALYLCASSLVTSGNNEQFFGPGTRLTVL.

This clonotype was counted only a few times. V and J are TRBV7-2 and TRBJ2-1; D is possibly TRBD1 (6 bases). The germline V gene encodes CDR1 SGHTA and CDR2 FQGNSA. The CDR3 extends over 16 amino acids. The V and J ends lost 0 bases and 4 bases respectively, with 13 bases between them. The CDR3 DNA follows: TGTGCCAGCAGCTTAGCTCAGGGGATTGCGTACAATGAGCAGTTCTTC. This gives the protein CASSLAQGIAYNEQFF.

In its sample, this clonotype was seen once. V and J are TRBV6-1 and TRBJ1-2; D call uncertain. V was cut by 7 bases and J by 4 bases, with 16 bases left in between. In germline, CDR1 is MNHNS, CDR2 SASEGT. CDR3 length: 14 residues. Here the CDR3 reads CASNKERNVYGYTF. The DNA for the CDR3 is TGTGCCAGCAACAAGGAGCGGAATGTCTATGGCTACACCTTC.

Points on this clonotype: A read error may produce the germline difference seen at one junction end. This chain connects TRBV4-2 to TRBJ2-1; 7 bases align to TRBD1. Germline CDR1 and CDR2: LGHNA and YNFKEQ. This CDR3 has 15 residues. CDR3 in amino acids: CAGRSPGGDYNEQFF. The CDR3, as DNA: TGTGCCGGCAGAAGCCCAGGGGGTGATTACAATGAGCAGTTCTTC.

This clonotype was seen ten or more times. CDR3 sequence (DNA): TGTGCCAGCACCTCACTAGCGGACAATGAGCAGTTCTTC. It translates to CASTSLADNEQFF. The gene calls are TRBV28 and TRBJ2-1; 8 nucleotides line up with TRBD2. Germline CDR1 and CDR2: MDHEN and SYDVKM. The CDR3 is 13 residues long. V gave up 7 bases and J gave up 5 bases; unmatched junction bases: 4.

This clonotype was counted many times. The CDR3 is CASSPLRHLNYGYTF. CDR3 DNA: TGTGCCAGCAGCCCCCTCCGGCACCTCAACTATGGCTACACCTTC. This chain uses TRBV4-2 with TRBJ1-2; D not certain. Germline V gives CDR1 LGHNA, CDR2 YNFKEQ. V gave up 4 bases and J gave up 2 bases, with 14 bases separating them. This CDR3 comprises 15 residues.

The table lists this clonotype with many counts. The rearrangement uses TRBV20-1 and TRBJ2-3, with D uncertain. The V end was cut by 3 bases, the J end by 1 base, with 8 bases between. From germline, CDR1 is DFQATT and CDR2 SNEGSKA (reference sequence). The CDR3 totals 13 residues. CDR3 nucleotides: TGCAGTGCTAGGGTCGCAGGCACAGATACGCAGTATTTT. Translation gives CSARVAGTDTQYF.

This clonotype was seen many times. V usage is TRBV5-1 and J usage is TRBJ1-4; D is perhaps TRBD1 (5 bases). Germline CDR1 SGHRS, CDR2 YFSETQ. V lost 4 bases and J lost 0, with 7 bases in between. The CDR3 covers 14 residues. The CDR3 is CASSVRATNEKLFF. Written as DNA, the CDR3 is TGCGCCAGCAGCGTCAGGGCAACTAATGAAAAACTGTTTTTT. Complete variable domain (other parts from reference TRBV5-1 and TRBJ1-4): KAGVTQTPRYLIKTRGQQVTLSCSPISGHRSVSWYQQTPGQGLQFLFEYFSETQRNKGNFPGRFSGRQFSNSRSEMNVSTLELGDSALYLCASSVRATNEKLFFGSGTQLSVL.

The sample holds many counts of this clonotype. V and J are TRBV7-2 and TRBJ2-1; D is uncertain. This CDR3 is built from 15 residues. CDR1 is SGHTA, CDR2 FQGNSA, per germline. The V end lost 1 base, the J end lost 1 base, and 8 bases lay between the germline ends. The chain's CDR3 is CASSLEVISYNEQFF. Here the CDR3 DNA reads TGTGCCAGCAGCTTAGAGGTGATTTCCTACAATGAGCAGTTCTTC.

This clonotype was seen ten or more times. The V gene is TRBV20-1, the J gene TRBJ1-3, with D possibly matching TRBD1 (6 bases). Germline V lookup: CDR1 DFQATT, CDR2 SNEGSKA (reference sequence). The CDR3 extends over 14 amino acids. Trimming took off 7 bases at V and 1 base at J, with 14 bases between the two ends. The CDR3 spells CSEANRASGNTIYF. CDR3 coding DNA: TGCAGTGAAGCAAACAGGGCATCTGGAAACACCATATATTTT.

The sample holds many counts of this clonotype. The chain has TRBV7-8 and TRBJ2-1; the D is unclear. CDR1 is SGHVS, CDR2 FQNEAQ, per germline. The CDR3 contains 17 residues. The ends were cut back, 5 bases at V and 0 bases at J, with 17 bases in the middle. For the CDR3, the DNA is TGTGCCAGCAGCCCGCCGGTAGCAGGTAGCTCCTACAATGAGCAGTTCTTC. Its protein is CASSPPVAGSSYNEQFF.

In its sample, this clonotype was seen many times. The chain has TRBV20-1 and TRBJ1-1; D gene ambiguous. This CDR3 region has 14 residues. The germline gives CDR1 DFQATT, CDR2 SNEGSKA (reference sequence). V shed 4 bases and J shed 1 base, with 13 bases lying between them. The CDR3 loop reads CSAKRFVGNTEAFF. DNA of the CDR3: TGCAGTGCTAAGCGATTTGTGGGGAACACTGAAGCTTTCTTT.

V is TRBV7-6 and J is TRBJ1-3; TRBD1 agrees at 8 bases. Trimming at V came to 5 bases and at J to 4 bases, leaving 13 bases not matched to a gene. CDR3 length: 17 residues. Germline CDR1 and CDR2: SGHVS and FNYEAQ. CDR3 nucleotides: TGTGCCAGCAGCCCTAGACCCGGACAGGGCCGGGGAAACACCATATATTTT. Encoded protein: CASSPRPGQGRGNTIYF. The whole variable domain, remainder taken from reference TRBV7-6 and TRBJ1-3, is GAGVSQSPRYKVTKRGQDVALRCDPISGHVSLYWYRQALGQGPEFLTYFNYEAQQDKSGLPNDRFSAERPEGSISTLTIQRTEQRDSAMYRCASSPRPGQGRGNTIYFGEGSWLTVV.

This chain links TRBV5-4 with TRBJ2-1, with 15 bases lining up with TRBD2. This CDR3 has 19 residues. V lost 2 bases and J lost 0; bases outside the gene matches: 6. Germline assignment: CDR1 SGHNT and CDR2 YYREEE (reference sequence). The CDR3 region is CASSFTGTSGRRSYNEQFF. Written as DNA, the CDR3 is TGTGCCAGCAGCTTTACCGGGACTAGCGGGAGGCGCTCCTACAATGAGCAGTTCTTC.

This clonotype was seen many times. The CDR3 loop is CASSIDRAVKTQYF. Here the CDR3 DNA reads TGTGCCAGCAGCATTGACAGGGCGGTAAAGACCCAGTACTTC. The chain employs TRBV7-8 and TRBJ2-5, with TRBD1 matching over 7 bases. After removal of 5 bases from V and 6 bases from J, the junction contained 9 bases not matched to a gene. In germline, CDR1 is SGHVS, CDR2 FQNEAQ. The CDR3 extends over 14 amino acids.

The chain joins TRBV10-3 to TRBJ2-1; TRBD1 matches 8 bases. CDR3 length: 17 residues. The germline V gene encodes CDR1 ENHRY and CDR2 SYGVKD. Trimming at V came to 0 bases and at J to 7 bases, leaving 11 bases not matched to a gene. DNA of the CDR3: TGTGCCATCAGTGAGTCGTTAGGGCAGGGGGCTGAAAATGAGCAGTTCTTC. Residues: CAISESLGQGAENEQFF.

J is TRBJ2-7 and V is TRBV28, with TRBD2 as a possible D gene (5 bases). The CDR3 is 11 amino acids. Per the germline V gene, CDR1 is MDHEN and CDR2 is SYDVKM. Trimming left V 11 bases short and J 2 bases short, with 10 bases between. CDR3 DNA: TGTGCCCCTCGGGGAACCTACGAGCAGTACTTC. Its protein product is CAPRGTYEQYF.

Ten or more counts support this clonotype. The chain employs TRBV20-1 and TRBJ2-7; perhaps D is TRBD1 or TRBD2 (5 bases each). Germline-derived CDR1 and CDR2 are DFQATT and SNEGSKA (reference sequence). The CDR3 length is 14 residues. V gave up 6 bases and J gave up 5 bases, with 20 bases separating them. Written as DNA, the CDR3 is TGCAGTGCCTCTGAGGAGGCAGGGCTACACGAGCAGTACTTC. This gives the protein CSASEEAGLHEQYF.

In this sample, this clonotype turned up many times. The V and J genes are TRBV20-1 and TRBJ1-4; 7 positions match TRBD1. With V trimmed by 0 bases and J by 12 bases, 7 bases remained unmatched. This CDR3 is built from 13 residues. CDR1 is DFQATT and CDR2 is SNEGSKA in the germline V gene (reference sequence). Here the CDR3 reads CSARDQARGQLFF. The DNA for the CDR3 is TGCAGTGCTAGAGATCAAGCGAGGGGGCAACTGTTTTTT.

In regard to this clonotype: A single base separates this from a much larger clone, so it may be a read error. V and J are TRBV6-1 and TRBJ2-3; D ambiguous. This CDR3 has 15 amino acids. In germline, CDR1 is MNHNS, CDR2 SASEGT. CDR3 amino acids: CTSSPGPFPPDTQYF. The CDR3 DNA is TGTACCAGCAGCCCCGGGCCTTTCCCTCCGGATACGCAGTATTTT.

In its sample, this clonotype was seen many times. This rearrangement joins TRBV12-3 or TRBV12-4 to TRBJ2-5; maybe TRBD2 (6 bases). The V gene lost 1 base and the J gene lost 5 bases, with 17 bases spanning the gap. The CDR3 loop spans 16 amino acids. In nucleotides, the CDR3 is TGTGCCAGCAGTTTAGGCGGGACTTTAAGAGCGGAGACCCAGTACTTC. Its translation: CASSLGGTLRAETQYF.

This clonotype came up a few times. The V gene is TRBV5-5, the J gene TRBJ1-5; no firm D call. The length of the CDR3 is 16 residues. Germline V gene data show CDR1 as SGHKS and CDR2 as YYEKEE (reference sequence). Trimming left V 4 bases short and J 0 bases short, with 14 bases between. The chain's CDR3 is CASSLEVGYSNQPQHF. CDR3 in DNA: TGTGCCAGCAGCCTAGAGGTGGGCTATAGCAATCAGCCCCAGCATTTT.

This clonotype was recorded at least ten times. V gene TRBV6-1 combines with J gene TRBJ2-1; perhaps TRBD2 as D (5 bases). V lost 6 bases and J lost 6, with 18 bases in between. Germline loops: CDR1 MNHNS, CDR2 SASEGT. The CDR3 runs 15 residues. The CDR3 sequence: CASSWTGVDLNEQFF. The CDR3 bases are TGTGCCAGCAGCTGGACTGGAGTGGATCTCAATGAGCAGTTCTTC.

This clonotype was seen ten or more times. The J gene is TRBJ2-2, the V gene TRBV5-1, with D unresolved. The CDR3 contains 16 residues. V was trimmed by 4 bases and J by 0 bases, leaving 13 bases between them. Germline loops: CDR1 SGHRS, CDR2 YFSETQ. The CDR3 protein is CASSRTELANTGELFF. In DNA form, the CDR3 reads TGCGCCAGCAGCCGCACCGAACTCGCGAACACCGGGGAGCTGTTTTTT. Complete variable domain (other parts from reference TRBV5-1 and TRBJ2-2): KAGVTQTPRYLIKTRGQQVTLSCSPISGHRSVSWYQQTPGQGLQFLFEYFSETQRNKGNFPGRFSGRQFSNSRSEMNVSTLELGDSALYLCASSRTELANTGELFFGEGSRLTVL.